Below are 2 T cell receptor beta chains sequenced from a single sample in a study of T cell changes during pregnancy in multiple sclerosis. The data were produced by immunoSEQ multiplex PCR, yet TCRdb's version contains in-frame clones alone and is incomplete. The sample lists under 50,000 clones, more than 90% occurring once. The source was CD4+ T cells from peripheral blood mononuclear cells, collected in the first trimester of pregnancy. These receptor sequences come from a female donor with multiple sclerosis, enrolled in a pregnancy study.

This clone was seen more than once but under ten times. The V call is TRBV5-1, the J call TRBJ2-7; 11 bases are a match to TRBD1. V was clipped by 0 bases and J by 7 bases; unmatched bases: 9. The CDR3 is 16 amino acids. Germline CDR1 reads SGHRS; CDR2 reads YFSETQ. CDR3 nucleotide sequence: TGCGCCAGCAGCTTGGCCGCCGGGACAGGGGGTCGGGAGCAGTACTTC. It encodes CASSLAAGTGGREQYF. The full variable domain, in which reference TRBV5-1 and TRBJ2-7 provide the parts outside the CDR3, is KAGVTQTPRYLIKTRGQQVTLSCSPISGHRSVSWYQQTPGQGLQFLFEYFSETQRNKGNFPGRFSGRQFSNSRSEMNVSTLELGDSALYLCASSLAAGTGGREQYFGPGTRLTVT.

V usage is TRBV7-3 and J usage is TRBJ2-3, with D possibly matching TRBD2 (5 bases). The CDR3 spans 16 residues. The V end lost 5 bases, the J end lost 2 bases, and 17 bases lay between the germline ends. The germline gives CDR1 SGHTA, CDR2 FQGTGA. The CDR3 here is CASSQGLTPYTDTQYF. CDR3 sequence (DNA): TGTGCCAGCAGCCAAGGACTTACCCCCTACACAGATACGCAGTATTTT.